This TCR beta chain was documented in a study of control samples from healthy donors and cancer patients. Sequencing used immunoSEQ multiplex PCR; TCRdb keeps in-frame clones, though not all of them. Here the sample spans approximately 120,000 clones, around 87% being singletons. CDR1 and CDR2 from the germline V gene are SGDLS and YYNGEE. The ends were cut back, 4 bases at V and 2 bases at J, with 13 bases in the middle. The CDR3 covers 15 residues. Sequenced input: blood. V and J are TRBV9 and TRBJ2-1; D not certain. The receptor comes from a man in his sixties in good health. Here the CDR3 reads CASSLVSGTYNEQFF. The CDR3 coding sequence is TGTGCCAGCAGCCTCGTTTCAGGAACCTACAATGAGCAGTTCTTC.